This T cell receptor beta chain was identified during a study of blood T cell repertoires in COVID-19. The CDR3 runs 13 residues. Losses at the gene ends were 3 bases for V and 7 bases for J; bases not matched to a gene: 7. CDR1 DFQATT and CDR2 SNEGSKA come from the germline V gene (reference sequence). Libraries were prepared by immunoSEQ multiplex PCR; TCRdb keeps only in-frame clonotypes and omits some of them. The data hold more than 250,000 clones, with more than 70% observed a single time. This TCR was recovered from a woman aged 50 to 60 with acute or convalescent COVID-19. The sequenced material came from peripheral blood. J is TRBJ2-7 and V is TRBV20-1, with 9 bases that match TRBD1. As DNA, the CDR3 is TGCAGTGCTAGTGACAGGGGGACTTGGGAGCAGTACTTC. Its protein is CSASDRGTWEQYF.